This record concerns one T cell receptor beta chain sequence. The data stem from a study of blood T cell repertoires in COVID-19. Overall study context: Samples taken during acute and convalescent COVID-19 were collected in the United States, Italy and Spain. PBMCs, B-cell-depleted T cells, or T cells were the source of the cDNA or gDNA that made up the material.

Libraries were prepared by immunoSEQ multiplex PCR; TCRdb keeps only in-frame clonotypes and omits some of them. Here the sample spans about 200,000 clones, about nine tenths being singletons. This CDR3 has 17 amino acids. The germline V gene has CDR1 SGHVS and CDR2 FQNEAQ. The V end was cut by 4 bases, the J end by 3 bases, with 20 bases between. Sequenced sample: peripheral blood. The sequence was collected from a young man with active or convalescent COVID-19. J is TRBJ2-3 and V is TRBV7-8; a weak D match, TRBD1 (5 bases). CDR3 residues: CASSSTTVQGGTDTQYF. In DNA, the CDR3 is TGTGCCAGCAGCTCAACCACGGTGCAGGGCGGTACAGATACGCAGTATTTT.